Listed below are T cell receptor beta chains from one sample, sequenced in a study of blood T cell repertoires in COVID-19. Using immunoSEQ multiplex PCR, the repertoire was profiled, and TCRdb retains in-frame clones only, with some absent. The sample lists over 300,000 clones, approximately 83% occurring once. Sequencing was performed on PBMCs or T cells enriched from blood (not recorded which). The receptor source for this set is a man in his thirties or forties who had recovered from COVID-19. The CDR3 runs from the conserved cysteine through the conserved F or W. Fields, in order: J gene, V gene, D gene, clone size, CDR3 protein, CDR3 DNA. D genes are given only for firm matches. Part of the rows lack a size; the others show once, few, many or a class for expanded clones.

TRBJ1-2,TRBV6-5,TRBD1,-,CASRIGQGHYGYTF,TGTGCCAGCAGGATAGGACAGGGCCACTATGGCTACACCTTC
TRBJ1-1,TRBV27,-,-,CASSLSRQPLLNTEAFF,TGTGCCAGCAGTTTATCGAGGCAGCCACTTTTGAACACTGAAGCTTTCTTT
TRBJ1-3,TRBV30,-,-,CAWSGRTSRGSGNTIYF,TGTGCCTGGAGTGGGAGGACCTCACGTGGGTCAGGAAACACCATATATTTT
TRBJ1-2,TRBV30,-,-,CAWPGLYGYTF,TGTGCCTGGCCGGGACTGTATGGCTACACCTTC
TRBJ1-6,TRBV30,-,-,CAWRRGMSSPLHF,TGTGCCTGGAGACGAGGGATGAGTTCACCCCTCCACTTT
TRBJ2-3,TRBV5-8,-,-,CASRGYTDTQYF,TGTGCCAGCCGGGGTTACACAGATACGCAGTATTTT
TRBJ1-5,TRBV30,-,-,CAWALSGGTLNQPQHF,TGTGCCTGGGCGTTGTCGGGAGGGACTTTAAATCAGCCCCAGCATTTT
TRBJ1-6,TRBV11-2,TRBD1,-,CASTYGQADSPLHF,TGTGCCAGCACCTACGGACAGGCGGATTCACCCCTCCACTTT
TRBJ1-2,TRBV7-2,-,-,CASSPGSSNYGYTF,TGTGCCAGCAGCCCAGGGTCATCCAACTATGGCTACACCTTC
TRBJ1-3,TRBV5-1,TRBD1,-,CASSPQGGYGNTIYF,TGCGCCAGCAGCCCTCAGGGGGGATATGGAAACACCATATATTTT
TRBJ1-6,TRBV4-1,-,-,CASSLAITGYNSPLHF,TGCGCCAGCAGCCTCGCTATTACAGGTTATAATTCACCCCTCCACTTT
TRBJ1-5,TRBV5-1,-,many,CASSLMSGEGQPQHF,TGCGCCAGCAGCTTGATGTCAGGGGAAGGACAGCCCCAGCATTTT
TRBJ2-3,TRBV5-1,-,-,CASSLALSTDTQYF,TGCGCCAGCAGCTTGGCTCTGAGCACAGATACGCAGTATTTT
TRBJ1-2,TRBV5-8,TRBD1,once,CASSLGQGPYGYTF,TGTGCCAGCAGCCTGGGACAGGGACCCTATGGCTACACCTTC
TRBJ1-5,TRBV27,TRBD1,-,CASSASDRGRVQPQHF,TGTGCCAGCAGTGCTAGTGACAGGGGAAGGGTTCAGCCCCAGCATTTT
TRBJ1-6,TRBV20-1,TRBD1,-,CSASAGTGRNSPLHF,TGCAGTGCAAGTGCCGGGACAGGGCGGAATTCACCCCTCCACTTT
TRBJ1-6,TRBV30,TRBD1,once,CAWSARLNRGALNSPLHF,TGTGCCTGGAGTGCACGCCTGAACAGGGGCGCCCTTAATTCACCCCTCCACTTT
TRBJ2-3,TRBV3-1/TRBV3-2,-,-,CASSHIAGTQYF,TGTGCCAGCAGCCACATAGCAGGGACGCAGTATTTT
TRBJ2-7,TRBV2,-,-,CASSELIQGVEQYF,TGTGCCAGCAGTGAACTTATACAGGGAGTCGAGCAGTACTTC
TRBJ2-5,TRBV7-2,TRBD2,-,CASSLGASGGGETQYF,TGTGCCAGCAGCTTAGGGGCTAGCGGGGGCGGGGAGACCCAGTACTTC
TRBJ1-1,TRBV10-2,-,-,CASRTQGNTEAFF,TGCGCCAGCAGGACACAGGGGAACACTGAAGCTTTCTTT
TRBJ1-5,TRBV30,-,-,CASTRGAGGNQPQHF,TGTGCCTCCACTCGGGGTGCCGGGGGCAATCAGCCCCAGCATTTT
TRBJ2-5,TRBV4-1,-,-,CASSPSPIQETQYF,TGCGCCAGCAGCCCATCCCCCATCCAAGAGACCCAGTACTTC
TRBJ1-1,TRBV7-3,-,-,CASSFGENTEAFF,TGTGCCAGCAGCTTCGGTGAGAACACTGAAGCTTTCTTT